These 14 T cell receptor beta chains share one sample of origin, sequenced in a study of metastatic and nonmetastatic thyroid tumors. TCRdb reprocessed the PCR reads using MiXCR. The sample consists of approximately 40,000 clones, roughly 10% of them appearing once. Not a single patient had been given any form of treatment at any point before undergoing thyroid surgery. The specimen was blood. The receptors stem from a female donor with papillary thyroid cancer or a benign thyroid nodule (not recorded which). Some clones in this sample may be carry-over from other donors' samples.

This clone was seen at least ten times. The V call is TRBV4-1, the J call TRBJ2-1; no reliable D call. There are 13 residues in the CDR3. Trimming left V 4 bases short and J 10 bases short, with 14 bases between. Germline CDR1 is MGHRA and CDR2 is YSYEKL. This CDR3 reads CASSPVPAREQFF. The CDR3 DNA reads TGCGCCAGCAGCCCGGTCCCCGCCCGCGAGCAGTTCTTC.

This clone was detected many times. J is TRBJ2-3 and V is TRBV20-1; tentative D call: TRBD2 (5 bases). V was clipped by 3 bases and J by 1 base, with 14 bases between them. The CDR3 is 15 amino acids. Germline V gene data show CDR1 as DFQATT and CDR2 as SNEGSKA (reference sequence). The CDR3: CSASIGGFGTDTQYF. CDR3 in DNA: TGCAGTGCTAGCATTGGAGGTTTTGGCACAGATACGCAGTATTTT.

This clone was seen many times. The chain links TRBV7-2 to TRBJ1-4; weak D call: TRBD1 (6 bases). Germline V CDR1 and CDR2: SGHTA, FQGNSA. The V end was cut by 6 bases, the J end by 4 bases, with 6 bases between. CDR3 length equals 12 residues. The DNA of the CDR3 is TGTGCCAGCAGACAGGGTAATGAAAAACTGTTTTTT. Its translation: CASRQGNEKLFF.

This clone appeared a few times. The chain couples TRBV6-1 to TRBJ2-3; the D is unclear. The germline CDR1 and CDR2 sequences are MNHNS and SASEGT. The CDR3 has 16 amino acids. The ends were cut back, 2 bases at V and 2 bases at J, with 14 bases in the middle. The CDR3 protein is CASSEHSSRYTDTQYF. In nucleotides, the CDR3 is TGTGCCAGCAGTGAACATAGCTCCCGGTACACAGATACGCAGTATTTT.

By sample share, this clone is medium-sized. This chain uses TRBV5-1 with TRBJ2-7; 9 positions match TRBD1. V was pared by 2 bases and J by 6 bases, with 15 bases of the junction left unmatched. The CDR3 is 17 residues long. Germline lookup yields CDR1 SGHRS and CDR2 YFSETQ. CDR3 loop: CASSFPGTGYERVEQYF. The DNA of the CDR3 is TGCGCCAGCAGCTTTCCTGGGACAGGGTATGAGAGGGTCGAGCAGTACTTC.

Ten or more counts support this clone. J is TRBJ1-5 and V is TRBV4-2, with TRBD1 matching over 7 bases. Germline trimming cut 2 bases from V and 0 bases from J; bases unmatched to any gene: 7. CDR3 length: 17 residues. The germline V gene encodes CDR1 LGHNA and CDR2 YNFKEQ. The CDR3 spells CASSQTGTVYSNQPQHF. The CDR3 DNA reads as TGTGCCAGCAGCCAAACCGGGACAGTGTATAGCAATCAGCCCCAGCATTTT.

This clone showed up many times. The V call is TRBV12-3 or TRBV12-4, the J call TRBJ2-4; D remains unclear. The CDR3 sequence is 16 residues long. V gave up 6 bases and J gave up 0 bases, with 15 bases separating them. For the CDR3, the DNA is TGTGCCAGCAGCCCCCTCAAGGATCTAGCCAAAAACATTCAGTACTTC. This encodes CASSPLKDLAKNIQYF.

This clone occurred many times. The chain recombines TRBV6-2 or TRBV6-3 with TRBJ2-1, with a tentative D call TRBD2 (5 bases). Between the trimmed V and J ends, which lost 8 bases and 0 bases, there was a span of 14 bases. CDR3 size: 15 residues. CDR1 and CDR2 from the germline V gene are MNHEY and SVGEGT. CDR3 in DNA: TGTGCCAGCGCAGACTACCTCCTCTCCTACAATGAGCAGTTCTTC. Translating gives CASADYLLSYNEQFF.

Within the sample, this clone is large (0.1 to 1%). The genes are TRBV12-3 or TRBV12-4 and TRBJ2-1; 11 bases match TRBD2. The length of the CDR3 is 15 residues. Trimming at V came to 5 bases and at J to 5 bases, leaving 5 bases not matched to a gene. This CDR3 is CASSLISGRDNEQFF. Here the CDR3 DNA reads TGTGCCAGCAGTCTGATTAGCGGGAGGGACAATGAGCAGTTCTTC.

In its sample, this clone was seen a few times. This sequence joins TRBV6-1 and TRBJ2-6, with D possibly being TRBD2 (6 bases). Trimming left V 6 bases short and J 0 bases short, with 9 bases between. In germline, CDR1 is MNHNS, CDR2 SASEGT. CDR3 size: 15 residues. DNA of the CDR3: TGTGCCAGCAGCCTCGGGAGCTCTGGGGCCAACGTCCTGACTTTC. It encodes CASSLGSSGANVLTF.

This clone appeared many times. This rearrangement joins TRBV7-2 to TRBJ1-5; possible D gene TRBD1, 6 bases. V lost 5 bases to trimming and J lost 2 bases, with 25 bases between them. Germline V gene data show CDR1 as SGHTA and CDR2 as FQGNSA. CDR3 length equals 19 residues. The CDR3 here is CASSPWVGADPKGNQPQHF. CDR3 coding DNA: TGTGCCAGCAGCCCATGGGTGGGGGCAGATCCAAAGGGCAATCAGCCCCAGCATTTT.

This clone showed up many times. CDR3 DNA: TGCAGTGCTGGACAGGGGAGTCAGCCCCAGCATTTT. Amino acid sequence: CSAGQGSQPQHF. The rearrangement links TRBV20-1 to TRBJ1-5; 9 positions match TRBD1. The CDR3 loop spans 12 amino acids. Trimming removed 5 bases from V and 6 bases from J; junction bases left unmatched: 2. Germline V gene data show CDR1 as DFQATT and CDR2 as SNEGSKA (reference sequence).

This clone was observed many times. This chain connects TRBV12-5 to TRBJ2-2; the D is unclear. Between the trimmed V and J ends, which lost 0 bases and 3 bases, there was a span of 8 bases. The germline V gene has CDR1 LGHNT and CDR2 FRNRAP. This CDR3 has 15 residues. The CDR3 spells CASGLVGADTGELFF. In DNA form, the CDR3 reads TGTGCTAGTGGTTTGGTAGGTGCCGACACCGGGGAGCTGTTTTTT.

This clone came up many times. This chain joins TRBV24-1 and TRBJ1-2, with a possible D match to TRBD1 (5 bases). CDR1 KGHDR and CDR2 SFDVKD come from the germline V gene. This CDR3 region has 14 residues. V lost 2 bases and J lost 6, with 12 bases in between. CDR3: CATSDSWQGDGYTF. Here the CDR3 DNA reads TGTGCCACCAGTGATTCGTGGCAGGGCGATGGCTACACCTTC.